A single sample is the source of the 31 T cell receptor beta chains below, sequenced in a study of blood T cell repertoires in COVID-19. The table came from immunoSEQ multiplex PCR; TCRdb's copy has only in-frame clones and leaves some out. The sample has about 87,000 clones, under 85% seen once. Specimen: peripheral blood. These receptors all come from a woman over 75 with COVID-19, enrolled during active disease.

The CDR3 DNA reads TGTGCCAGTAGTAAGCAGGGGACTGAAGCTTTCTTT. The encoded protein is CASSKQGTEAFF. V and J are TRBV19 and TRBJ1-1; tentatively, D is TRBD1 (6 bases). The CDR3 is 12 residues long. With 4 bases removed from V and 5 bases from J, the gap between germline ends came to 8 bases. Germline CDR1 reads LNHDA; CDR2 reads SQIVND (reference sequence).

This clone was observed at least ten times. The chain links TRBV14 to TRBJ1-2; 7 positions match TRBD1. The V and J ends lost 2 bases and 8 bases, in that order; junction bases with no gene match: 11. CDR1 is SGHDN, CDR2 FVKESK, per germline. CDR3 length: 15 amino acids. CDR3 residues: CASSQRTTGSRGYTF. CDR3 nucleotides: TGTGCCAGCAGCCAACGAACGACAGGGTCGAGAGGCTACACCTTC.

J is TRBJ1-5 and V is TRBV4-1; maybe TRBD1 (5 bases). The V gene lost 0 bases and the J gene lost 6 bases, with 18 bases spanning the gap. Germline CDR1 is MGHRA and CDR2 is YSYEKL. The CDR3 is 17 amino acids. The CDR3 sequence: CASSQDRLRGAVQPQHF. Written as DNA, the CDR3 is TGCGCCAGCAGCCAAGATAGGTTAAGGGGCGCCGTTCAGCCCCAGCATTTT.

This clone appeared a few times. CDR3 region: CASSGDRGYSPLHF. In nucleotides, the CDR3 is TGTGCCAGCAGTGGGGACAGGGGATATTCACCCCTCCACTTT. The chain uses TRBV28 and TRBJ1-6, with 10 bases matching TRBD1. The junction had 3 bases not matched to a gene; V was cut back by 5 bases and J by 8 bases. Germline values: CDR1 MDHEN, CDR2 SYDVKM. This CDR3 is built from 14 residues.

The gene calls are TRBV2 and TRBJ1-1; 7 nucleotides match TRBD1. This CDR3 is built from 15 residues. Looked up from germline, CDR1 is SNHLY and CDR2 is FYNNEI. J lost 3 bases, V lost 6 bases, and 10 bases had no gene match. The CDR3: CASRSQGVAYTEAFF. DNA of the CDR3: TGTGCCAGCAGAAGTCAGGGGGTTGCGTACACTGAAGCTTTCTTT.

This clone was observed a few times. CDR3 region: CASSGGAGFGYEQYF. As DNA, the CDR3 is TGCGCCAGCAGTGGAGGGGCGGGATTTGGCTACGAGCAGTACTTC. The chain uses TRBV10-1 and TRBJ2-7; possible D gene TRBD2, 6 bases. The CDR3 totals 15 residues. Trimming took off 4 bases at V and 3 bases at J, with 16 bases between the two ends. Germline CDR1 reads WNHNN; CDR2 reads SYGVQD (reference sequence).

The chain employs TRBV12-5 and TRBJ1-5; 9 nucleotides line up with TRBD1. The junction had 7 bases not matched to a gene; V was cut back by 6 bases and J by 4 bases. Germline CDR1 LGHNT, CDR2 FRNRAP. The CDR3 has 15 residues. The CDR3 loop is CASGPLGQGNQPQHF. CDR3 bases: TGTGCTAGTGGCCCCCTCGGACAGGGGAATCAGCCCCAGCATTTT.

The chain recombines TRBV6-5 with TRBJ1-3; 8 bases agree with TRBD1. V shed 6 bases, J shed 0 bases, and the junction held 4 bases outside the gene matches. Germline CDR1 and CDR2: MNHEY and SVGAGI. The CDR3 has 15 amino acids. Here the CDR3 DNA reads TGTGCCAGCAGGCCCACAGGGGGCTCTGGAAACACCATATATTTT. Translated, it gives CASRPTGGSGNTIYF.

In this sample, this clone turned up once. The J gene is TRBJ2-3, the V gene TRBV15; TRBD1 matches at 7 bases. V shed 4 bases and J 3 bases; nucleotides not matched to a gene: 4. The CDR3 loop spans 14 amino acids. Per germline, CDR1 LNHNV and CDR2 YYDKDF (reference sequence). CDR3 in amino acids: CATSNDRVTDTQYF. The CDR3, as DNA: TGTGCCACCAGCAATGACAGGGTGACAGATACGCAGTATTTT.

CDR3 loop: CASSLMGLAGGWWGTDTQYF. The CDR3 region has the DNA TGCGCCAGCAGCTTAATGGGACTAGCGGGAGGGTGGTGGGGCACAGATACGCAGTATTTT. The V call is TRBV5-1, the J call TRBJ2-3, with 16 bases that match TRBD2. Germline loops: CDR1 SGHRS, CDR2 YFSETQ. CDR3 length: 20 residues. V gave up 2 bases and J gave up 1 base; unmatched junction bases: 10. Supplemented by reference TRBV5-1 and TRBJ2-3, the full variable domain reads KAGVTQTPRYLIKTRGQQVTLSCSPISGHRSVSWYQQTPGQGLQFLFEYFSETQRNKGNFPGRFSGRQFSNSRSEMNVSTLELGDSALYLCASSLMGLAGGWWGTDTQYFGPGTRLTVL.

The V gene is TRBV7-9, the J gene TRBJ1-1; maybe TRBD1 (6 bases). The V end was cut by 4 bases, the J end by 6 bases, with 18 bases between. CDR1 and CDR2 (germline): SEHNR, FQNEAQ (reference sequence). The length of the CDR3 is 15 residues. The CDR3 sequence: CASSWNRDTRAEAFF. The CDR3 coding sequence is TGTGCCAGCAGCTGGAACCGGGACACCCGCGCTGAAGCTTTCTTT.

V and J are TRBV6-2 or TRBV6-3 and TRBJ2-7; 8 nucleotides match TRBD1. V dropped 4 bases and J dropped 6; count of bases not matched to a gene: 5. The CDR3 loop spans 13 amino acids. CDR1 is MNHEY and CDR2 is SVGEGT in the germline V gene. This CDR3 reads CASSSRGRLEQYF. CDR3 DNA: TGTGCCAGCAGTTCCAGGGGGCGGCTCGAGCAGTACTTC.

The CDR3 is CASSLLAGIGQYF. DNA of the CDR3: TGTGCCAGCAGCCTTCTAGCGGGAATAGGGCAGTATTTT. V is TRBV3-1 (or the pseudogene TRBV3-2) and J is TRBJ2-3; 9 bases agree with TRBD2. After removal of 4 bases from V and 11 bases from J, the junction contained 7 bases not matched to a gene. CDR1 is LGHDT, CDR2 YNNKEL, per germline (reference sequence). This CDR3 spans 13 amino acids.

This chain links TRBV7-3 with TRBJ2-3; D may be TRBD2 (6 bases). Germline V gives CDR1 SGHTA, CDR2 FQGTGA. This CDR3 region has 14 residues. V was shortened by 6 bases and J by 2 bases, with 12 bases between the two germline ends. The CDR3 nucleotides read TGTGCCAGCAGTCAAAGGACTATCACAGATACGCAGTATTTT. Its translation is CASSQRTITDTQYF.

The chain links TRBV9 to TRBJ2-5; a possible D gene is TRBD2 (6 bases). Germline V gene lookup returns CDR1 SGDLS and CDR2 YYNGEE. The CDR3 is 13 amino acids. Trimming took 0 bases from V and 10 from J, leaving 13 bases between them. For the CDR3, the DNA is TGTGCCAGCAGCGTAGCCGGGAGTCGGATCCAGTACTTC. This sequence encodes CASSVAGSRIQYF.

This clone occurred a few times. V gene TRBV7-9 combines with J gene TRBJ1-3, with 8 bases aligning to TRBD1. CDR3 length: 17 residues. With V trimmed by 0 bases and J by 0 bases, 4 bases remained unmatched. From germline, CDR1 is SEHNR and CDR2 FQNEAQ (reference sequence). CDR3 sequence: CASSLAGQASSGNTIYF. The CDR3 DNA reads TGTGCCAGCAGCTTAGCGGGACAGGCGAGCTCTGGAAACACCATATATTTT.

The V and J genes are TRBV5-1 and TRBJ2-2, with 11 bases that match TRBD1. Germline-derived CDR1 and CDR2 are SGHRS and YFSETQ. The CDR3 consists of 15 residues. Unmatched junction bases numbered 2, after V lost 0 bases and J lost 7 bases. As DNA, the CDR3 is TGCGCCAGCAGCTTGGGGACAGGGGGCTTCGGGGAGCTGTTTTTT. It yields the protein CASSLGTGGFGELFF.

The rearrangement uses TRBV7-9 and TRBJ2-5; TRBD2 matches at 10 bases. The trim removed 7 bases at V and 5 bases at J, leaving 7 bases unmatched. Germline V gene data show CDR1 as SEHNR and CDR2 as FQNEAQ (reference sequence). CDR3 size: 14 residues. CDR3 region: CASNAGLASETQYF. The CDR3 DNA reads as TGTGCCAGCAACGCGGGACTAGCGAGCGAGACCCAGTACTTC.

This sequence joins TRBV5-1 and TRBJ1-1; TRBD1 aligns across 7 bases. The CDR3 contains 16 residues. V shed 0 bases and J 6 bases; nucleotides not matched to a gene: 11. Germline CDR1 SGHRS, CDR2 YFSETQ. DNA of the CDR3: TGCGCCAGCAGCTTGGATAGGGGGCTTCCCACTGCTGAAGCTTTCTTT. Its translation: CASSLDRGLPTAEAFF.

The rearrangement joins TRBV9 to TRBJ1-5; 9 bases are shared with TRBD1. Trimming cost V 3 bases and J 5 bases; bases outside gene matches: 6. This CDR3 has 15 residues. Germline V gene sequence: CDR1 SGDLS, CDR2 YYNGEE. The chain's CDR3 is CASSGGQGSDQPQHF. The CDR3 DNA reads as TGTGCCAGCAGCGGGGGACAGGGAAGCGATCAGCCCCAGCATTTT.

This clone was seen once. The chain joins TRBV6-5 to TRBJ1-5; TRBD1 matches at 8 bases. Germline CDR1 reads MNHEY; CDR2 reads SVGAGI. V was pared by 6 bases and J by 1 base, with 5 bases of the junction left unmatched. The length of the CDR3 is 15 residues. The CDR3 loop is CASSLQGESNQPQHF. CDR3 coding DNA: TGTGCCAGCAGCTTACAGGGGGAGAGCAATCAGCCCCAGCATTTT.

This clone was recorded a few times. The V call is TRBV29-1, the J call TRBJ2-7; 15 nucleotides match TRBD2. The germline V gene encodes CDR1 SQVTM and CDR2 ANQGSEA. The CDR3 has 15 amino acids. Trimming at V came to 6 bases and at J to 2 bases, leaving 5 bases not matched to a gene. The CDR3 is CSVFGTSGGPYEQYF. The CDR3 coding sequence is TGCAGCGTCTTCGGGACTAGCGGGGGGCCCTACGAGCAGTACTTC.

This rearrangement joins TRBV5-4 to TRBJ2-7, with a weak D call TRBD1 (5 bases). Germline CDR1 SGHNT, CDR2 YYREEE (reference sequence). Deletions cut 1 base from V and 2 bases from J, with 13 bases between. The CDR3 length is 15 residues. The CDR3 region has the DNA TGTGCCAGCAGCTTGCCTGGTAGGGGCGCCTACGAGCAGTACTTC. Amino acids: CASSLPGRGAYEQYF. Filled out from reference TRBV5-4 and TRBJ2-7, the complete variable domain reads ETGVTQSPTHLIKTRGQQVTLRCSSQSGHNTVSWYQQALGQGPQFIFQYYREEENGRGNFPPRFSGLQFPNYSSELNVNALELDDSALYLCASSLPGRGAYEQYFGPGTRLTVT.

CDR3 amino acids: CASSRQGAGNTIYF. CDR3 coding DNA: TGTGCCAGCAGCCGACAGGGAGCTGGAAACACCATATATTTT. The chain is built from TRBV9 and TRBJ1-3; 7 bases are a match to TRBD1. V lost 4 bases and J lost 2; bases outside the gene matches: 3. This CDR3 contains 14 residues. Germline CDR1 reads SGDLS; CDR2 reads YYNGEE.

This sequence joins TRBV6-5 and TRBJ2-7; 9 nucleotides agree with TRBD2. This CDR3 comprises 14 residues. V dropped 6 bases and J dropped 6; count of bases not matched to a gene: 9. CDR1 MNHEY and CDR2 SVGAGI come from the germline V gene. CDR3 in DNA: TGTGCCAGCAGGACCGGGACTAGCATATCCGAGCAGTACTTC. This gives the protein CASRTGTSISEQYF.

CDR3 loop: CASSFSWTSGISEQYF. In DNA, the CDR3 is TGTGCCAGCAGTTTTTCGTGGACTAGCGGGATCAGCGAGCAGTACTTC. The rearrangement uses TRBV27 and TRBJ2-7; TRBD2 matches at 12 bases. V was clipped by 3 bases and J by 6 bases; unmatched bases: 9. This CDR3 has 16 residues. CDR1 and CDR2 (germline): MNHEY, SMNVEV (reference sequence).

This rearrangement joins TRBV7-9 to TRBJ2-3; D perhaps matches TRBD1 (8 bases). The V and J ends lost 4 bases and 5 bases respectively, with 13 bases between them. Per the germline V gene, CDR1 is SEHNR and CDR2 is FQNEAQ (reference sequence). The CDR3 is made up of 14 amino acids. Here the CDR3 reads CASSYTGGEDTQYF. DNA for the CDR3: TGTGCCAGCAGCTACACAGGGGGGGAAGATACGCAGTATTTT.

The V gene is TRBV5-4, the J gene TRBJ1-2; no clear D. The CDR3 runs 12 residues. The germline V gene encodes CDR1 SGHNT and CDR2 YYREEE (reference sequence). Trimming took off 2 bases at V and 3 bases at J, with 5 bases between the two ends. The CDR3 spells CASSFGDYGYTF. The CDR3 DNA reads as TGTGCCAGCAGCTTTGGAGACTATGGCTACACCTTC.

The rearrangement joins TRBV18 to TRBJ1-1; 10 positions match TRBD1. CDR3 length equals 16 residues. V was clipped by 2 bases and J by 1 base; unmatched bases: 4. CDR1 is KGHSH, CDR2 LQKENI, per germline. The chain's CDR3 is CASSPRTGGSNTEAFF. CDR3 nucleotide sequence: TGTGCCAGCTCACCAAGGACAGGGGGTTCGAACACTGAAGCTTTCTTT.

This clone was seen only once. The rearrangement uses TRBV27 and TRBJ1-4, with D possibly matching TRBD1 (6 bases). The CDR3 has 14 residues. Germline CDR1 reads MNHEY; CDR2 reads SMNVEV (reference sequence). Trimming removed 9 bases from V and 1 base from J, with 12 bases in between. This chain's CDR3 is CARAVGGTNEKLFF. CDR3 in DNA: TGTGCCAGGGCGGTAGGGGGAACTAATGAAAAACTGTTTTTT.

CDR3 sequence (DNA): TGCAGTGCTGGGGGGGGGCCTGAAGCTTTCTTT. Translation: CSAGGGPEAFF. The chain combines TRBV20-1 with TRBJ1-1; D is perhaps TRBD1 (6 bases). Trimming left V 5 bases short and J 6 bases short, with 10 bases between. This CDR3 contains 11 residues. The germline V gene encodes CDR1 DFQATT and CDR2 SNEGSKA (reference sequence).